This TCR beta chain comes out of a study of Graves' ophthalmopathy and Graves' hyperthyroidism. Study-wide findings and caveats: The model's prediction of ophthalmopathy progression had 70.59% sensitivity and roughly 72% specificity. Blood also held most thyroid clonotypes expanded above 0.001 frequency.

Note on this clonotype: Its antigen is as yet unknown. This may arise from a read error, as a much more abundant clone is one base away.

Germline V gene data show CDR1 as SGHAT and CDR2 as FQNNGV. CDR3 length: 14 amino acids. As the template, RNA transcripts were used to amplify TCR beta CDR3 regions. First-round RT-PCR employed HTBI primers, with a second-round multiplex PCR after it. TCRdb re-derived calls from the multiplex PCR reads in MiXCR, one entry per CDR3 protein. The sample records roughly 600,000 distinct CDR3 sequences, under 45% being singletons. The specimen sequenced was peripheral blood or thyroid tissue (not recorded which). The receptor comes from an adult man with Graves' hyperthyroidism. This chain joins TRBV11-2 and TRBJ2-5, with D possibly TRBD1 on 6 matching bases. The CDR3 coding sequence is TGTGCCAGCGGCTTAGTTGGGGGCGGAGAGACCCAGTACTTC. It translates to CASGLVGGGETQYF.